This T cell receptor beta chain was sequenced for a study of blood T cells in healthy people across ages (dated by TCRdb to the mid-2010s). Regarding the complete study: In model experiments, template switching captured roughly one uniquely barcoded TCR beta cDNA molecule for every two T cells. Using deep sequencing normalized with unique cDNA molecular identifiers, the study measured how TCR beta repertoire diversity changes with age. The donors were split into four age groups: young (average 16 years), middle-aged (roughly 40), aged (over 55) and long-lived (roughly 88). To avoid experimental bias, donors of different ages were randomly spread across the sequencing lanes. For two donors (one aged 18 to 30 and one aged 80 or older), the study analyzed two additional independent replicas of 1 million unique cDNA reads from the same blood draw.

Details on this clonotype: Its antigen remains unidentified. No much larger clonotype is one base removed from it; base qualities were not supplied.

The donors were 40 or so Caucasian individuals from Russia, aged roughly 6 to 90 years, who were systemically healthy. Around 10 milliliters of peripheral blood were collected from each donor into EDTA-treated Vacutainer tubes. Ficoll-Paque density-gradient centrifugation was used to isolate PBMCs, with at least 7 million per sample. Total RNA was extracted from PBMCs with Trizol reagent, with at least 6 micrograms obtained per sample. The percentages of naive CD45RAhigh/CD27high T cells were determined by flow cytometry on a PBMC aliquot from every donor. Library construction relied on 5' RACE. Sequencing relied on an Illumina HiSeq 2500. A second PCR of 7 to 11 cycles was performed with a sample-barcoded 5' primer and a J-beta primer mix. A unique molecular identifier was introduced onto each TCR beta cDNA molecule by a template-switch 5' adaptor carrying 12 random nucleotides. Each sample yielded at least 3 million CDR3-containing paired-end reads. The Mint cDNA synthesis kit, primed by a TRBC-specific oligonucleotide, was used to synthesize first-strand cDNA from all RNA. Following uracil-DNA glycosylase treatment, a first 18-cycle PCR with universal primers M1SS and BC2_uni_R was performed on all cDNA. In the original analysis: Normalization of each sample was performed by random selection of 1 million high-quality reads, each carrying a distinct molecular identifier. Instead of being binned into consensus sequences, reads that shared molecular identifiers were thrown out. CDR3 identification, clonotype clustering and error correction used MiTCR with a Q25 quality threshold and the strictest error-elimination algorithm. A nonparametric unseen species model with Euler transformation was used to estimate a lower bound on total TCR beta diversity. Clones were called with MiXCR by TCRdb after fastp trimmed the public reads at Q25, and only in-frame beta chains were retained. Entries are consolidated by CDR3 protein sequence, retaining the most common genes and DNA. The authors' filters were not applied to this entry. The sample records hundreds of thousands of distinct CDR3 sequences, 40% to 65% of which are singletons. The ten top clones hold around an eighth of the sample.

The paper's findings and limits, for the study overall: Estimates of total diversity from one million sequenced T cells were regarded as lower bounds and underestimates. Donor CMV infection status was unknown, potentially confounding age-related changes in expanded clonotypes. Observed TCR beta diversity per million T cells fell roughly linearly with age, and a significant reduction was already apparent by age approximately 40. Compared with the aged group, more naive CD4+ T cells, fewer expanded clones and increased TCR diversity were shown by the long-lived group, suggesting age selection. There was a strong correlation between observed TCR beta diversity and the percentage of naive T cells measured by flow cytometry. Bulk unsorted PBMC profiling prevented conclusive comparison of naive and antigen-experienced compartments.

Trimming leaves V shorter by 1 base and J shorter by 2 bases, with the junction holding 7 bases beyond the gene matches. From cysteine to phenylalanine, the CDR3 is 17 amino acids long. Of all the DNA, just the CDR3 is kept, 51 bases in frame from base 1. The germline V gene yields LGHNA for CDR1 and YNFKEQ for CDR2. This receptor chain uses TRBV4-2 and TRBJ2-1; 8 of the junction bases match TRBD2. Sequenced: blood. The receptor was derived from a woman older than 75 in good health. The CDR3 amino acid sequence is: CASSQVSGRLAYNEQFF. The base sequence is TGTGCCAGCAGCCAAGTGAGCGGGAGATTGGCCTACAATGAGCAGTTCTTC.